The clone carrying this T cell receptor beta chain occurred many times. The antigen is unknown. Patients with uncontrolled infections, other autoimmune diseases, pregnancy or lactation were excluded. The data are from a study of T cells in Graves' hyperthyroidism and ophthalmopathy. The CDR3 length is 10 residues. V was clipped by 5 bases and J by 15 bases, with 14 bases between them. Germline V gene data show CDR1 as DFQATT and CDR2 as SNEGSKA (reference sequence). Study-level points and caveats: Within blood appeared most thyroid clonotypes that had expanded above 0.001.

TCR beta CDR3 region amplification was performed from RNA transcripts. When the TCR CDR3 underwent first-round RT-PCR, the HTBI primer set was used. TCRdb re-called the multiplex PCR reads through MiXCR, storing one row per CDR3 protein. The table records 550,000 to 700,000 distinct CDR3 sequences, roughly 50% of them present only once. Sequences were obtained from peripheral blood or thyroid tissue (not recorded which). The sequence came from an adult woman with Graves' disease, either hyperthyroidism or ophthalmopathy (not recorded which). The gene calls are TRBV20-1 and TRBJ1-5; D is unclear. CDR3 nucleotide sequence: TGCAGTGCTCCAGGCCCCGAGTGGCATTTT. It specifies CSAPGPEWHF.